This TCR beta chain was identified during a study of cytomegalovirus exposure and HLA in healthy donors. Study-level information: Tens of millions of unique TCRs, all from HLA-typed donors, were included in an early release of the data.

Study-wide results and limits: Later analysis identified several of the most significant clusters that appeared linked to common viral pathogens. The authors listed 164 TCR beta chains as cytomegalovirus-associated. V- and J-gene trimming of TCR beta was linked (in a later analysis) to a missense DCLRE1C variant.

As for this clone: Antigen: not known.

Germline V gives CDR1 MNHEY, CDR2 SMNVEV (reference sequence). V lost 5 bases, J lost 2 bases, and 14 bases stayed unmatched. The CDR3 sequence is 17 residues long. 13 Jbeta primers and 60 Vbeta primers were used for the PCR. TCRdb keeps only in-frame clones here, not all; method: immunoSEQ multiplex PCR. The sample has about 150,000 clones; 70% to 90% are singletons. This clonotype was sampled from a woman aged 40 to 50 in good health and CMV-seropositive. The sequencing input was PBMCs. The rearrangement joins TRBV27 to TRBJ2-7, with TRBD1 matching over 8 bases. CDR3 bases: TGTGCCAGCAGTCCGAGGACAGGGTTAGGGATTGCCTACGAGCAGTACTTC. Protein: CASSPRTGLGIAYEQYF.